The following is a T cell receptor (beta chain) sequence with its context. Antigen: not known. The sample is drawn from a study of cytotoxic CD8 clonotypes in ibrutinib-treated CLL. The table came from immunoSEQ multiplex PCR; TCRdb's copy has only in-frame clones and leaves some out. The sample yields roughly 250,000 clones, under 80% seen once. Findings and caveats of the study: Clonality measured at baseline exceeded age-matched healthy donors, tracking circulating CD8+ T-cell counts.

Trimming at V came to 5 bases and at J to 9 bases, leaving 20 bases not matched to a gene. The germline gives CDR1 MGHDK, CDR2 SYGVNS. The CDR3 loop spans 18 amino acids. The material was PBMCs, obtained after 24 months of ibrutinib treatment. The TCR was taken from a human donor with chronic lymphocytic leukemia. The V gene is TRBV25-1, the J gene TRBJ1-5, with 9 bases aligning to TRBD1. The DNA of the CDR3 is TGTGCCAGCAGTAACTACCAAGGGGACAGGGATAATCGTCTGCCCCAGCATTTT. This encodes CASSNYQGDRDNRLPQHF.